This entry describes one T cell receptor beta chain. Its antigen remains unidentified. Donors were healthy HIV-negative adults without recent acute infections or vaccinations. This entry belongs to a study of shared clonotypes between healthy human individuals. Points from the study as a whole: Memory subsets generally showed smaller estimated richness than naive subsets did. The naive CD4 repertoires of a handful of donors were compared, and around 5% of clonotypes were shared.

With 2 bases clipped from V and 4 bases from J, the junction kept 8 bases outside the gene matches. This CDR3 is built from 17 residues. Germline V lookup: CDR1 LNHNV, CDR2 YYDKDF (reference sequence). The protocol was immunoSEQ multiplex PCR, while the TCRdb copy is restricted to in-frame clones and leaves out a portion. The sample has about 380,000 clones; about 97% are singletons. V gene TRBV15 combines with J gene TRBJ1-3; 10 bases map to TRBD1. The TCR comes from a man younger than 45 in good health. The specimen sequenced was memory CD8+ T cells sorted from blood. The subset denotes: CD45RO+ cells pooled with CCR7-negative TemRA cells. The CDR3 coding sequence is TGTGCCACCAGCAGACTCCCGGGACAGGGGTCAGGAAACACCATATATTTT. The encoded protein is CATSRLPGQGSGNTIYF.